Included here is one T cell receptor (beta chain) sequence, with context. What it binds is not known. This entry is derived from a study of cytomegalovirus exposure and HLA in healthy donors. Study-level points and caveats: An analysis was carried out at a later point. It showed that HLA-associated TCR beta chains were more clonally expanded than equally common non-associated chains.

The PCR had 60 Vbeta and 13 Jbeta primers. TCRdb keeps only in-frame clones here, not all; method: immunoSEQ multiplex PCR. The top ten clones hold under 0.85% of a sample with roughly 200,000 clones, 80% of them seen once. Germline CDR1 is SGHNT and CDR2 is YYREEE (reference sequence). This CDR3 has 18 amino acids. Trimming removed 0 bases from V and 7 bases from J; junction bases left unmatched: 11. Each donor was nominally healthy when sampled (though unrecorded immune exposures were likely). What was sequenced was PBMCs. This TCR derives from a boy between 5 and 17 years old in good health and CMV-seronegative. The J gene is TRBJ2-1, the V gene TRBV5-4, with 12 bases aligning to TRBD2. CDR3: CASSLELPSGGVWNEQFF. In DNA, the CDR3 is TGTGCCAGCAGCTTGGAGTTGCCTAGCGGGGGGGTGTGGAATGAGCAGTTCTTC.